Described below is a single T cell receptor (beta chain) sequence and its context. Its cognate antigen is unknown. This sample is part of a study of T cells after yellow fever vaccination. About the study: SMART-Seq v4 Ultra Low Input served to prepare low-cell-number fractions. Findings of the study overall: Post-booster repertoires contained most primary-vaccination clones again (96% CD4, approximately 86% CD8). Peak timing came faster in the weaker secondary response, day 5 versus 15. Abundant clonotypes from the bulk population could get into FACS-sorted repertoires as contaminants.

TCRdb re-derived calls from the 5' RACE reads in MiXCR, one entry per CDR3 protein. In the table there are some 260,000 distinct CDR3 sequences, 5.2% of which are singletons. The CDR3 loop spans 14 amino acids. J was trimmed by 6 bases and V by 4 bases; bases with no gene match: 3. Per the germline V gene, CDR1 is SGHTA and CDR2 is FQGNSA. This sample comprised CD4+ T cells sorted from PBMCs, obtained on the day of the yellow fever booster vaccination. The chain uses TRBV7-2 and TRBJ2-2; 9 bases map to TRBD2. The receptor's source is a man younger than 35 who received the YFV17D yellow fever vaccine. The CDR3 here is CASSSGTSPGELFF. The DNA of the CDR3 is TGTGCCAGCAGCTCCGGGACTAGCCCCGGGGAGCTGTTTTTT.